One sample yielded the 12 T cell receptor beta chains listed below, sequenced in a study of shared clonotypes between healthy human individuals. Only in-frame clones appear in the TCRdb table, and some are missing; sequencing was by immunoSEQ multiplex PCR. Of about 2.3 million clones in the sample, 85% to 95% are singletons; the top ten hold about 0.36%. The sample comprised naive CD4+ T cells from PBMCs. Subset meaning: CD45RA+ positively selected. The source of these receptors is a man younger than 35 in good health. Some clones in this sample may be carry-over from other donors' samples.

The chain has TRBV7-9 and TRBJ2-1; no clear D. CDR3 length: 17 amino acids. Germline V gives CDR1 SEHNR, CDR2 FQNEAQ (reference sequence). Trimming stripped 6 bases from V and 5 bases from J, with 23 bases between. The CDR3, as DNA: TGTGCCAGCAGGCCCCTCCTCGGTGACACAACAAACAATGAGCAGTTCTTC. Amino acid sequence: CASRPLLGDTTNNEQFF.

For the CDR3, the DNA is TGCAGCGTTGTGGAAGGGACAGAAGAGCTGTTTTTT. Its translation: CSVVEGTEELFF. This chain joins TRBV29-1 and TRBJ2-2; 7 bases agree with TRBD1. CDR1 is SQVTM and CDR2 is ANQGSEA in the germline V gene. The CDR3 consists of 12 residues. With 4 bases clipped from V and 11 bases from J, the junction kept 7 bases outside the gene matches.

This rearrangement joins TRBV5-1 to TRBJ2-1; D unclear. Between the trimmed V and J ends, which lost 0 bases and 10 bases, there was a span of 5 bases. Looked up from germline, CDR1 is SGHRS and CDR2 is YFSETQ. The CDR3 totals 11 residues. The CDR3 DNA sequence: TGCGCCAGCAGCTTGGAGATGGAGCAGTTCTTC. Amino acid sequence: CASSLEMEQFF.

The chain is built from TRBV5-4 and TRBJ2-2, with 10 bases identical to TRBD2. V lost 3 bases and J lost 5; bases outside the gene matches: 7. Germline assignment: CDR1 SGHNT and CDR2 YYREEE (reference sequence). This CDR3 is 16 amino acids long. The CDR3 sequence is CASSWGLAQGTGELFF. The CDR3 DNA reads TGTGCCAGCAGCTGGGGACTAGCGCAGGGGACCGGGGAGCTGTTTTTT. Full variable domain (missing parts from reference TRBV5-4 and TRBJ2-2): ETGVTQSPTHLIKTRGQQVTLRCSSQSGHNTVSWYQQALGQGPQFIFQYYREEENGRGNFPPRFSGLQFPNYSSELNVNALELDDSALYLCASSWGLAQGTGELFFGEGSRLTVL.

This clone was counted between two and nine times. CDR3 nucleotides: TGCGCCAGCAGCTTTTTGGGGTACGAAAAACTGTTTTTT. Translating it yields CASSFLGYEKLFF. V gene TRBV5-1 combines with J gene TRBJ1-4; no reliable D call. The length of the CDR3 is 13 residues. Trimming stripped 2 bases from V and 8 bases from J, with 10 bases between. Germline assignment: CDR1 SGHRS and CDR2 YFSETQ. The whole variable domain, remainder taken from reference TRBV5-1 and TRBJ1-4, is KAGVTQTPRYLIKTRGQQVTLSCSPISGHRSVSWYQQTPGQGLQFLFEYFSETQRNKGNFPGRFSGRQFSNSRSEMNVSTLELGDSALYLCASSFLGYEKLFFGSGTQLSVL.

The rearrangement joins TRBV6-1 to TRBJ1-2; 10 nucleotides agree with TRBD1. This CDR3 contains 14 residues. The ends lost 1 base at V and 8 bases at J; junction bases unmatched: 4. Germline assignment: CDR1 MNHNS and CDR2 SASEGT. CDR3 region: CASSEGGDRGGYTF. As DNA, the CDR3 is TGTGCCAGCAGTGAAGGAGGGGACAGGGGAGGCTACACCTTC.

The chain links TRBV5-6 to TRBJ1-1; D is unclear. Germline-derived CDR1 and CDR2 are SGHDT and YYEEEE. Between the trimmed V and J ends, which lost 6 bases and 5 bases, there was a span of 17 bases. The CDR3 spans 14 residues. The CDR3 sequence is CASTRLGGQTEAFF. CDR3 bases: TGTGCCAGCACGAGGCTTGGTGGTCAGACTGAAGCTTTCTTT. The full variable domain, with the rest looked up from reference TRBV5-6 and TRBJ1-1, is DAGVTQSPTHLIKTRGQQVTLRCSPKSGHDTVSWYQQALGQGPQFIFQYYEEEERQRGNFPDRFSGHQFPNYSSELNVNALLLGDSALYLCASTRLGGQTEAFFGQGTRLTVV.

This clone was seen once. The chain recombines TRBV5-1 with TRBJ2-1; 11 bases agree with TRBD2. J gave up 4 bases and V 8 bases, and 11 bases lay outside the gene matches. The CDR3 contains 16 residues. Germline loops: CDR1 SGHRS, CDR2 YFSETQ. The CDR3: CASAGPGLADYNEQFF. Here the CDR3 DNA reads TGCGCCAGTGCAGGCCCGGGACTAGCGGATTACAATGAGCAGTTCTTC.

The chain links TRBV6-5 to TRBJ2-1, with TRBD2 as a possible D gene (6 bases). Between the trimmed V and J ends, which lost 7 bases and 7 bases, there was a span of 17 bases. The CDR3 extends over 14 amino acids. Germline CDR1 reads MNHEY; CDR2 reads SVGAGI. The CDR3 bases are TGTGCCAGCACTCAAGCGGAGGGGAGGAATGAGCAGTTCTTC. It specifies CASTQAEGRNEQFF.

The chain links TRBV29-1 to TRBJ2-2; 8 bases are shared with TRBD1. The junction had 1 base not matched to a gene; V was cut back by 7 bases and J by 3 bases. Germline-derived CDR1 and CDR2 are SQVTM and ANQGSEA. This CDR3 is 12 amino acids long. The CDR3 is CSGQGYTGELFF. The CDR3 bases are TGCAGCGGACAGGGGTACACCGGGGAGCTGTTTTTT.

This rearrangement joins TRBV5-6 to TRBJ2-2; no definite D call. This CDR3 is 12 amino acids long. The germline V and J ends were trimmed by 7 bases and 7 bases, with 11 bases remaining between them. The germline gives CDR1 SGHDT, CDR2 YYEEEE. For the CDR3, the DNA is TGTGCCAGCCAGAGACTCCGCGGGGAGCTGTTTTTT. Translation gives CASQRLRGELFF.

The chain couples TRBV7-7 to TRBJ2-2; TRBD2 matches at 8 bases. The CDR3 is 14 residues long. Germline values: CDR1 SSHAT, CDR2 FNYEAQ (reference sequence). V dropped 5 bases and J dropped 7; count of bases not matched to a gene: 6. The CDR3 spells CASSPGLVIGELFF. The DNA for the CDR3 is TGTGCCAGCAGCCCGGGACTAGTAATCGGGGAGCTGTTTTTT.